The 4 T cell receptor beta chains below all came from one sample that was sequenced in a study of blood T cell repertoires in COVID-19. Repertoires were generated with immunoSEQ multiplex PCR, while TCRdb's copy carries only in-frame clones and drops some. The table records 78,000 or so clones, approximately 80% of them present only once. The material sequenced was peripheral blood. The receptor set was obtained from a woman aged 55-70 years with acute or convalescent COVID-19.

The rearrangement uses TRBV5-1 and TRBJ2-7, with D maybe TRBD1 (6 bases). CDR1 is SGHRS, CDR2 YFSETQ, per germline. This CDR3 is built from 13 residues. Between the trimmed V and J ends, which lost 4 bases and 5 bases, there was a span of 13 bases. CDR3: CASSKGTNNEQYF. Here the CDR3 DNA reads TGCGCCAGCAGCAAAGGGACAAATAACGAGCAGTACTTC. Full variable domain (rest looked up from reference TRBV5-1 and TRBJ2-7): KAGVTQTPRYLIKTRGQQVTLSCSPISGHRSVSWYQQTPGQGLQFLFEYFSETQRNKGNFPGRFSGRQFSNSRSEMNVSTLELGDSALYLCASSKGTNNEQYFGPGTRLTVT.

This clone has a single count. The chain joins TRBV21-1 to TRBJ1-2; the table's D call, TRBD1, has no DNA check behind it. TRBV21-1 is deemed a pseudogene. This CDR3 is built from 15 residues. The CDR3 sequence is CASSLKFGQDYGYTF. The CDR3 nucleotides read TGTGCCAGCAGCCTAAAATTCGGACAGGACTATGGCTACACCTTC.

The gene calls are TRBV2 and TRBJ1-5; D call uncertain. Per the germline V gene, CDR1 is SNHLY and CDR2 is FYNNEI. The V gene lost 4 bases and the J gene lost 3 bases, with 10 bases spanning the gap. This CDR3 has 14 amino acids. Here the CDR3 DNA reads TGTGCCAGCAGTGCTGGGAGCTCCAATCAGCCCCAGCATTTT. Translated: CASSAGSSNQPQHF.

This CDR3 is CASSERGQVYEQYF. The CDR3 nucleotides read TGTGCCAGCAGTGAACGGGGACAGGTCTACGAGCAGTACTTC. V is TRBV2 and J is TRBJ2-7, with 8 bases matching TRBD1. The CDR3 runs to 14 residues. Germline V gene data show CDR1 as SNHLY and CDR2 as FYNNEI. The V and J ends lost 2 bases and 3 bases, in that order; junction bases with no gene match: 3.